The next 5 T cell receptor beta chains were all read from a single sample in a study of T-cell reconstitution after alpha-beta-depleted transplantation in children. During its preparation, the TCRbeta library received unique molecular identifiers. In TCRdb, the PCR reads were re-called with MiXCR into one record per CDR3 protein. Of 490,000 or so distinct CDR3 sequences listed, more than 9% are singletons. The sample in question was PBMCs, obtained before TCRalphabeta/CD19-depleted stem cell transplant. Receptors originate from a child between 2 and 9 years old with inherited bone marrow failure, due to receive a stem cell transplant.

There are many counts of this clonotype. This sequence joins TRBV5-1 and TRBJ2-7, with 7 bases lining up with TRBD1. The germline gives CDR1 SGHRS, CDR2 YFSETQ. The CDR3 length is 14 residues. The V and J ends lost 4 bases and 0 bases, in that order; junction bases with no gene match: 4. CDR3 region: CASSGQEPSYEQYF. CDR3 coding DNA: TGCGCCAGCAGCGGACAGGAACCCTCCTACGAGCAGTACTTC.

At least ten counts were recorded for this clonotype. This rearrangement joins TRBV11-2 to TRBJ2-5; D remains unclear. The CDR3 totals 16 residues. Germline V gene lookup returns CDR1 SGHAT and CDR2 FQNNGV. Deletions cut 2 bases from V and 0 bases from J, with 13 bases between. CDR3 in DNA: TGTGCCAGCAGCTTAAGAGGTCCCGGGTACCAAGAGACCCAGTACTTC. Translating gives CASSLRGPGYQETQYF.

In regard to this clonotype: A read error may explain this, as a much larger clone is one base away. The chain employs TRBV2 and TRBJ2-5; 7 bases agree with TRBD2. CDR1 SNHLY and CDR2 FYNNEI come from the germline V gene. With 5 bases clipped from V and 4 bases from J, the junction kept 7 bases outside the gene matches. This CDR3 is 14 amino acids long. The CDR3 loop is CASSPGRTGETQYF. CDR3 nucleotides: TGTGCCAGCAGTCCCGGGAGGACGGGAGAGACCCAGTACTTC.

The chain has TRBV20-1 and TRBJ2-7; 7 nucleotides line up with TRBD2. CDR1 is DFQATT, CDR2 SNEGSKA, per germline (reference sequence). J lost 1 base, V lost 6 bases, and 15 bases had no gene match. The CDR3 loop spans 16 amino acids. The CDR3 spells CSANTLLTGGSYEQYF. In nucleotides, the CDR3 is TGCAGTGCCAATACCCTCTTAACGGGGGGTTCCTACGAGCAGTACTTC.

This clonotype was seen repeatedly, ten times or more. The chain links TRBV25-1 to TRBJ2-1; TRBD1 matches 7 bases. J lost 7 bases, V lost 3 bases, and 12 bases had no gene match. The germline V gene has CDR1 MGHDK and CDR2 SYGVNS. The CDR3 extends over 16 amino acids. The CDR3 reads CASSDKGSTGDNEQFF. Here the CDR3 DNA reads TGTGCCAGCAGTGATAAGGGTAGTACAGGGGATAATGAGCAGTTCTTC.